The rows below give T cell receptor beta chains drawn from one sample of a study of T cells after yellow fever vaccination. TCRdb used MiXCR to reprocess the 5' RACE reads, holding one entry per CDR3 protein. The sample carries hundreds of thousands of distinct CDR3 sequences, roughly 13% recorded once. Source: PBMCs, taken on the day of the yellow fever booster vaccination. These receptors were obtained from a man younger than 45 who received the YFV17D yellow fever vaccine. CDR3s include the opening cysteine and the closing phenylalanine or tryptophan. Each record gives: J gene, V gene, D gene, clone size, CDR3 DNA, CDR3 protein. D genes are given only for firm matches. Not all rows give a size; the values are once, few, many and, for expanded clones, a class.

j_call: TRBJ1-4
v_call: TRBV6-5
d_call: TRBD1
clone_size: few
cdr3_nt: TGTGCCAGCAGTTACGGACAGGGGGCCAATGAAAAACTGTTTTTT
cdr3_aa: CASSYGQGANEKLFF

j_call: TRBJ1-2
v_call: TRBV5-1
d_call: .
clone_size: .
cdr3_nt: TGCGCCAGCAGCTTGGGACAGGAGGACGTTAACACAGCTAACTATGGCTACACCTTC
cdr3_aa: CASSLGQEDVNTANYGYTF

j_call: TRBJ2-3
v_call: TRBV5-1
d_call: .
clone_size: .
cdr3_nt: TGCGCCAGCAGCCCTGGCCTCAAAGGAGATACGCAGTATTTT
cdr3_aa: CASSPGLKGDTQYF

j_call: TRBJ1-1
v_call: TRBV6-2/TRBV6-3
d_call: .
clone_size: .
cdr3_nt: TGTGCCAGCACCCATTCGGGGTCTGAAGCTTTCTTT
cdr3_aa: CASTHSGSEAFF

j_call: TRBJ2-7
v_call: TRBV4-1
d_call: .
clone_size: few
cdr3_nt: TGCGCCAGCAGCCTGCTAAGACTAGGCTACGAGCAGTACTTC
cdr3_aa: CASSLLRLGYEQYF

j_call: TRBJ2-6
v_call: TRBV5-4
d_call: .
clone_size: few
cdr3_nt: TGTGCCAGCAGCTACAGGGCCGACTCTGGGGCCAACGTCCTGACTTTC
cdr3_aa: CASSYRADSGANVLTF

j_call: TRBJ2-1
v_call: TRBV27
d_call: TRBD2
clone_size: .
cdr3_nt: TGTGCCAGCACCCCCCTTAGCGGGAGAAGCTCCTACAATGAGCAGTTCTTC
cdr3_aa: CASTPLSGRSSYNEQFF

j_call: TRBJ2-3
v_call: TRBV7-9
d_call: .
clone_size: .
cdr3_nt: TGTGCCAGCAGCTTATATGTTGGAGCGGGAGATACGCAGTATTTT
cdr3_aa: CASSLYVGAGDTQYF

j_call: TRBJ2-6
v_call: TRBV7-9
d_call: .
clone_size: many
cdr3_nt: TGTGCCAGCAGCCCGGACTTAGGATTCTCTGGGGCCAACGTCCTGACTTTC
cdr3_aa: CASSPDLGFSGANVLTF

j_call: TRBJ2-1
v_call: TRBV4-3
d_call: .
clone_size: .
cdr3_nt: TGCGCCAGCAGCCAAGATTCCCGCCACAATGAGCAGTTCTTC
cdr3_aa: CASSQDSRHNEQFF

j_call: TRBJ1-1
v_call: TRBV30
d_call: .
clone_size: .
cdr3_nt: TGTGCCTGGAGTGTCGGGGATCACACTGAAGCTTTCTTT
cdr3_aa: CAWSVGDHTEAFF

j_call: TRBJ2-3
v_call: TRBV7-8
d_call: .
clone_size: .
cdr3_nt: TGTGCCAGCAGCTTAGCAAGGAGGGGGCCGCGAAGAGATACGCAGTATTTT
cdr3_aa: CASSLARRGPRRDTQYF

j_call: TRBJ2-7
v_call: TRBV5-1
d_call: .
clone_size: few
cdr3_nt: TGCGCCAGCAGCTCTGGGACCCCGGGGGACGAGCAGTACTTC
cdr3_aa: CASSSGTPGDEQYF

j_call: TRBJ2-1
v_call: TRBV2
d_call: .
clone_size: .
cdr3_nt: TGTGCCAGCAGTGAAGCGGGGGCGGCTAGTGTCAATGAGCAGTTCTTC
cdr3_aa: CASSEAGAASVNEQFF

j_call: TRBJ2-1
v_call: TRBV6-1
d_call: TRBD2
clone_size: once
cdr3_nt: TGTGCCAGCAGCCTATTCGGGACTAGCGGGATGAATGAGCAGTTCTTC
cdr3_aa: CASSLFGTSGMNEQFF

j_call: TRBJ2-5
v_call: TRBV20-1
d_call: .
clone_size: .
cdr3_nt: TGCAGCGCGATGGGGCTCGAGACCCAGTACTTC
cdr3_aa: CSAMGLETQYF

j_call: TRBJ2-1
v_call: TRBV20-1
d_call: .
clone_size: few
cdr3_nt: TGCAGTGCTAGAGATATAAATGAGCAGTTCTTC
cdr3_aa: CSARDINEQFF

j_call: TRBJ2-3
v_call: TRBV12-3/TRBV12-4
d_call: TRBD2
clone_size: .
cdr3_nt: TGTGCCAGCAGAAAGGGACTAGCGGGAGGGGATACGCAGTATTTT
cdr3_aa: CASRKGLAGGDTQYF

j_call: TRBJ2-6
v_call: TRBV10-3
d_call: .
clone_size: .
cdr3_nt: TGTGCCATCCCCGCGGACGTTAGGTCTGGGGCCAACGTCCTGACTTTC
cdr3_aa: CAIPADVRSGANVLTF

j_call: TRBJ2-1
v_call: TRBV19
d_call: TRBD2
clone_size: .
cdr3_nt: TGTGCCAGTAGTATCCTCGCGGGAGCCGGCAATGAGCAGTTCTTC
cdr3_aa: CASSILAGAGNEQFF

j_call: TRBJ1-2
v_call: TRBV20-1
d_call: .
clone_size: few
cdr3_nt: TGCAGTGCTAGCACGGGGGCCGGTGGCTACACCTTC
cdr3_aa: CSASTGAGGYTF

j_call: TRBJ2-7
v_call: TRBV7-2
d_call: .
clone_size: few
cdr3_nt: TGTGCCAGCAGGCGGGCATTAATGGCCTACGAGCAGTACTTC
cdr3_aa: CASRRALMAYEQYF

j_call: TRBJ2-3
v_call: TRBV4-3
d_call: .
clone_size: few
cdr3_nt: TGCGCCAGCAGCCAAGGAGTTCGGGGTGGCGATACGCAGTATTTT
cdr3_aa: CASSQGVRGGDTQYF

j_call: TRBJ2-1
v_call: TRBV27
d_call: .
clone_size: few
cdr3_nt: TGTGCCAGCACTCCTAGAAATACGGGATACAATGAGCAGTTCTTC
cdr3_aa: CASTPRNTGYNEQFF

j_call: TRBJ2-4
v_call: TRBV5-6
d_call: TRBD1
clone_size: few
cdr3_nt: TGTGCCAGCAATTCTGGACAGGGAGGTATTAGCATTCAGTACTTC
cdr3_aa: CASNSGQGGISIQYF

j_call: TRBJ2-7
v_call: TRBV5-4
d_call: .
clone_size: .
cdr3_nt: TGTGCCAGCAGCTTGCAAAGTTCCCGCTACGAGCAGTACTTC
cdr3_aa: CASSLQSSRYEQYF

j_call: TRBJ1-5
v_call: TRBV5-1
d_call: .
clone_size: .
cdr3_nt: TGCGCCAGCAGCTTGGGGGGGACTAGCGATCAGCCCCAGCATTTT
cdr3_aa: CASSLGGTSDQPQHF

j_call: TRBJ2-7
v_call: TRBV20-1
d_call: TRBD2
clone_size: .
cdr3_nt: TGCAGTGCTAGCGGCCTGACCCTAATAGCGGGAGGCTCCTACGAGCAGTACTTC
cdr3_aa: CSASGLTLIAGGSYEQYF

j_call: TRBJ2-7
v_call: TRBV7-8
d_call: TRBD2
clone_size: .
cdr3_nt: TGTGCCAGCAGCACCTCCGGGACTAGCGGGGGCTACGAGCAGTACTTC
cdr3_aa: CASSTSGTSGGYEQYF

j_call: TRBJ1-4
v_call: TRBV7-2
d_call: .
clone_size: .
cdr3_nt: TGTGCCAGCAGCTTAGCAGTAGCGGGAAGCAATGAAAAACTGTTTTTT
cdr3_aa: CASSLAVAGSNEKLFF

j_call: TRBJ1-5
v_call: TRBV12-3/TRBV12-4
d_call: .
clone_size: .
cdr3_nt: TGTGCCAGCAGGTCGCAAGAGACTTTCGGTCAGCCCCAGCATTTT
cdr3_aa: CASRSQETFGQPQHF

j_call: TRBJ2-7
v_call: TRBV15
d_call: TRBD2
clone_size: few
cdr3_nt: TGTGCCACCAGCAGAGAACTAGCGGGGAACGAGCAGTACTTC
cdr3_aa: CATSRELAGNEQYF

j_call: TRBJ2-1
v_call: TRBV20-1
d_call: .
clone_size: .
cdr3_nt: TGCAGTGCTATCTTTCAGCTAGGTGCAGGAAATGAGCAGTTCTTC
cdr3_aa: CSAIFQLGAGNEQFF

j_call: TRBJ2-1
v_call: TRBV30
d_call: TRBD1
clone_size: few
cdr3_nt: TGTGCCTGGGACAGGGGTGGCAATGAGCAGTTCTTC
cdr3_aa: CAWDRGGNEQFF

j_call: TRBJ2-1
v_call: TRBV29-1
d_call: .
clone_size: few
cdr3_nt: TGCAGCGTTGAGGGGCAGGGGTTCTCCTACAATGAGCAGTTCTTC
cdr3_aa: CSVEGQGFSYNEQFF

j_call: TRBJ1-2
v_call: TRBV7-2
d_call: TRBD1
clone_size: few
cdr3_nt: TGTGCCAGCAGCTTTCGACAGGGAGGAGGGGATGGCTACACCTTC
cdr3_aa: CASSFRQGGGDGYTF

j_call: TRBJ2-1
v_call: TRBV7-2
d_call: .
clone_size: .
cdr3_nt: TGTGCCAGCAGACCCCGAGGGCTAGAGGAGAATGAGCAGTTCTTC
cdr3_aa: CASRPRGLEENEQFF

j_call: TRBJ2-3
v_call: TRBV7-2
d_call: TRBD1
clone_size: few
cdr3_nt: TGTGCCAGCAGCTTGGGACAGGGGGCGTGGACGCAGTATTTT
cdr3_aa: CASSLGQGAWTQYF

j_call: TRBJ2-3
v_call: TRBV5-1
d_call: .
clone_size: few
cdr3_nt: TGCGCCAGCAGCCCTCGAGGGTTAGCGGGCACAGATACGCAGTATTTT
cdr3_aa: CASSPRGLAGTDTQYF

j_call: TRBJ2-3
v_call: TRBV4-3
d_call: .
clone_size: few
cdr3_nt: TGCGCCAGCAGCAAGCGCGGCGGGCCGGGTGGAACAGATACGCAGTATTTT
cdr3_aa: CASSKRGGPGGTDTQYF

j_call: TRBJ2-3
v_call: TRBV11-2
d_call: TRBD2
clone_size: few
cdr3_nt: TGTGCCAGCAGAGAGCGGGAGTGGGATACGCAGTATTTT
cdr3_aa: CASREREWDTQYF

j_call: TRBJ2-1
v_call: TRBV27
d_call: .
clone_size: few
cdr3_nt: TGTGCCAGCAGTTTGATGGACTATTACAATGAGCAGTTCTTC
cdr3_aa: CASSLMDYYNEQFF

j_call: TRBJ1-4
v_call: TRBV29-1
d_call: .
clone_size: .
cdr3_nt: TGCAGCGTTGCAGGGGTGACTAATGAAAAACTGTTTTTT
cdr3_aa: CSVAGVTNEKLFF

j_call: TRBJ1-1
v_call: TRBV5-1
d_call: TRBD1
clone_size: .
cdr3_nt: TGCGCCAGCAGCCAAGGACAGGGGGAAGCTTTCTTT
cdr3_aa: CASSQGQGEAFF

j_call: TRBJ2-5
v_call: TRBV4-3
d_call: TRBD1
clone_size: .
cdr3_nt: TGCGCCAGCAGCCACACTTTACAGGGGGCGCCCCAAGAGACCCAGTACTTC
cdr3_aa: CASSHTLQGAPQETQYF

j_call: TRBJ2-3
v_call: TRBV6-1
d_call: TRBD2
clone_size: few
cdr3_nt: TGTGCCAGCAGTAATGTTCAGCGGGAGCGGGGAAATACGCAGTATTTT
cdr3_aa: CASSNVQRERGNTQYF

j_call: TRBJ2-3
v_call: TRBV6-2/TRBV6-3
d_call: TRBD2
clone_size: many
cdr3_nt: TGTGCCAGCAGTCCTAGCGGGAGGGCCTCGGATACGCAGTATTTT
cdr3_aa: CASSPSGRASDTQYF

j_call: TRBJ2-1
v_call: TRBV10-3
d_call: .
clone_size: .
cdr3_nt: TGTGCCATCAGTGAGGTACAGATGGGAAACAATGAGCAGTTCTTC
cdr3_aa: CAISEVQMGNNEQFF

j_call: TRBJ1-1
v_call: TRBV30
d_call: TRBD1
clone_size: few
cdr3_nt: TGTGCCTGGAAACCCCAGGACAGGTTGAACACTGAAGCTTTCTTT
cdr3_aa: CAWKPQDRLNTEAFF

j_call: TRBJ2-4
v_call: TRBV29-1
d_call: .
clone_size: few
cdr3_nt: TGCAGCGTTGATGCGGGTGGCACCAAAAACATTCAGTACTTC
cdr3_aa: CSVDAGGTKNIQYF

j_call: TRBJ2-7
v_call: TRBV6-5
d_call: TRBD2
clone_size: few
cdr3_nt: TGTGCCAGCAGTTCCCCGCAATTACTAGCGGGAGGATCCCCCGAGCAGTACTTC
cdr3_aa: CASSSPQLLAGGSPEQYF

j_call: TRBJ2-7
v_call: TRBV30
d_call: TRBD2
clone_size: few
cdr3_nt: TGTGCCTGGAGTGGATTTGGACTAGCAAGCTCCTACGAGCAGTACTTC
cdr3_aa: CAWSGFGLASSYEQYF

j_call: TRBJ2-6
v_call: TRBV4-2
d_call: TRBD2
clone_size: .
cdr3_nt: TGTGCCAGCAGCCAGGATGATACGGGACTAGCAGCACATCCCTCTGGGGCCAACGTCCTGACTTTC
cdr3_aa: CASSQDDTGLAAHPSGANVLTF

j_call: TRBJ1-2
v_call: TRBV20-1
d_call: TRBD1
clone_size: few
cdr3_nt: TGCAGTGCATCAGACAGGGCGACCTATGGCTACACCTTC
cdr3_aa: CSASDRATYGYTF

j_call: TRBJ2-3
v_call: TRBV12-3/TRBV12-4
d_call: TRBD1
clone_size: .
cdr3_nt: TGCGCCAGCAGCCGAGGACAGGGGACTCGGGATACGCAGTATTTT
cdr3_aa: CASSRGQGTRDTQYF